This TCR beta chain was documented in a study of shared T cell receptors in the human thymus. Clones were read by immunoSEQ multiplex PCR, and TCRdb kept only the in-frame ones, dropping some. The sample lists about 660,000 clones, 80% to 90% occurring once. The V and J ends lost 3 bases and 1 base, in that order; junction bases with no gene match: 10. CDR3 size: 18 residues. Germline V gene sequence: CDR1 SNHLY, CDR2 FYNNEI. These data also featured in a second study, about human thymus T cells. That study adds: Having corrective surgery for congenital heart defects, healthy Finnish infants were the ones who donated.

The chain combines TRBV2 with TRBJ2-3, with TRBD2 matching 10 bases. The origin of this receptor is a boy under two years old with a congenital heart defect. The specimen was thymocytes. CDR3 nucleotides: TGTGCCAGCAGTGACCCGATAGGGACTAGCGTGGGCACAGATACGCAGTATTTT. Its protein is CASSDPIGTSVGTDTQYF. Using reference TRBV2 and TRBJ2-3 for the parts outside the CDR3, the full variable domain is EPEVTQTPSHQVTQMGQEVILRCVPISNHLYFYWYRQILGQKVEFLVSFYNNEISEKSEIFDDQFSVERPDGSNFTLKIRSTKLEDSAMYFCASSDPIGTSVGTDTQYFGPGTRLTVL.